This note documents a single T cell receptor beta chain sequence. Antigen: not known. This record comes from a study of cytomegalovirus exposure and HLA in healthy donors. This CDR3 has 15 residues. The V gene end was trimmed by 5 bases and the J gene end by 5 bases; junction bases not matched to a gene: 9. CDR1 and CDR2 (germline): LGHNA, YNFKEQ. Overall study results and limits: At a 0.05 false discovery rate, a later analysis found approximately 17,000 TCR beta sequences to be associated with HLA alleles. Overall, about 160 TCR beta chains were annotated as cytomegalovirus-associated.

Amplification used 60 Vbeta primers and 13 Jbeta primers. The repertoire was sequenced with immunoSEQ multiplex PCR; TCRdb's copy has only in-frame clones and lacks some. The table shows 100,000 to 150,000 clones, with 65% to 80% occurring only once. This TCR was sampled from a woman under 30 in good health and CMV-seronegative. The chain uses TRBV4-2 and TRBJ2-5; 9 bases line up with TRBD2. Sequencing used PBMCs. CDR3 residues: CASSSGTSFQETQYF. CDR3 sequence (DNA): TGTGCCAGCAGCTCCGGGACTAGCTTTCAGGAGACCCAGTACTTC.